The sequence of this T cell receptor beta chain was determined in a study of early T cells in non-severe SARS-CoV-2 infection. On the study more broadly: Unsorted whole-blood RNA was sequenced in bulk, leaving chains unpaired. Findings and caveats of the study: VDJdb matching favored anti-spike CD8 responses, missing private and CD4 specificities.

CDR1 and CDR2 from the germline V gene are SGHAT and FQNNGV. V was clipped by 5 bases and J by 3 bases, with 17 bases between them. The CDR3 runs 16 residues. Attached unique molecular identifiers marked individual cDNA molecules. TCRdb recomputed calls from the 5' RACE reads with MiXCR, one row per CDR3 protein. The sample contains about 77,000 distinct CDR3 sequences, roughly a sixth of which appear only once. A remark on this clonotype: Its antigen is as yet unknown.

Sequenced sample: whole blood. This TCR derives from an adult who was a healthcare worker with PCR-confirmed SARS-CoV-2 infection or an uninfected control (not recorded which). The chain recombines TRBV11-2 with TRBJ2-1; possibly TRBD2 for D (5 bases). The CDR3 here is CASSHSDYLYYNEQFF. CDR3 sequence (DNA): TGTGCCAGCAGCCATAGCGACTACCTATACTACAATGAGCAGTTCTTC.